A single sample is the source of the 8 T cell receptor beta chains below, sequenced in a study of control samples from healthy donors and cancer patients. TCRdb's copy holds only in-frame clones and misses some; the assay was immunoSEQ multiplex PCR. The sample contains about 92,000 clones, roughly four fifths of which appear only once. The sample consisted of blood. These receptors all stem from a woman aged 60-75 years in good health.

The chain employs TRBV18 and TRBJ2-2; 8 bases line up with TRBD2. With V trimmed by 3 bases and J by 2 bases, 5 bases remained unmatched. CDR1 KGHSH and CDR2 LQKENI come from the germline V gene. The CDR3 has 16 residues. For the CDR3, the DNA is TGTGCCAGCTCACCGCGTAGCGGGGCTAACACCGGGGAGCTGTTTTTT. Amino acids: CASSPRSGANTGELFF.

This clone was found once. The J gene is TRBJ2-5, the V gene TRBV11-2; D may match TRBD1 or TRBD2 (5 bases each). The CDR3 totals 13 residues. V was pared by 4 bases and J by 3 bases, with 9 bases between. CDR1 SGHAT and CDR2 FQNNGV come from the germline V gene. CDR3 in DNA: TGTGCCAGCAGCTCCGGGACCAAAGAGACCCAGTACTTC. Protein product: CASSSGTKETQYF.

The rearrangement links TRBV3-1 (or the pseudogene TRBV3-2) to TRBJ2-1; D is unresolved. Germline CDR1 and CDR2: LGHDT and YNNKEL (reference sequence). V gave up 0 bases and J gave up 7 bases, with 16 bases separating them. The CDR3 covers 16 residues. The DNA of the CDR3 is TGTGCCAGCAGCCAAGAGGATCGACTCACTGGGAATGAGCAGTTCTTC. Protein: CASSQEDRLTGNEQFF.

This rearrangement joins TRBV9 to TRBJ2-3; a weak D match, TRBD2 (6 bases). CDR1 is SGDLS, CDR2 YYNGEE, per germline. This CDR3 region has 14 residues. V was trimmed by 3 bases and J by 6 bases, leaving 14 bases between them. CDR3 protein: CASSDVLAPDTQYF. The CDR3 DNA is TGTGCCAGCAGCGATGTACTAGCCCCCGATACGCAGTATTTT.

The gene calls are TRBV5-6 and TRBJ1-3, with D hard to call. The V gene lost 4 bases and the J gene lost 0 bases, with 17 bases spanning the gap. The germline V gene has CDR1 SGHDT and CDR2 YYEEEE. The CDR3 has 17 residues. The CDR3 sequence is CASSETWVANSGNTIYF. CDR3 coding DNA: TGTGCCAGCAGCGAGACTTGGGTAGCGAACTCTGGAAACACCATATATTTT.

J is TRBJ1-3 and V is TRBV7-2; D remains unclear. CDR1 and CDR2 from the germline V gene are SGHTA and FQGNSA. The ends were cut back, 5 bases at V and 1 base at J, with 15 bases in the middle. This CDR3 region has 16 residues. CDR3 nucleotide sequence: TGTGCCAGCAGCAGAGAGGTACGGCAGTCTGGAAACACCATATATTTT. It translates to CASSREVRQSGNTIYF.

CDR3 sequence: CASSTPVETQYF. The DNA of the CDR3 is TGTGCCAGCAGCACCCCGGTGGAGACCCAGTACTTC. The chain recombines TRBV7-9 with TRBJ2-5; D remains ambiguous. The CDR3 has 12 amino acids. V lost 5 bases, J lost 5 bases, and 9 bases lay in between. Germline values: CDR1 SEHNR, CDR2 FQNEAQ (reference sequence).

V and J are TRBV19 and TRBJ2-3; tentative D call: TRBD2 (6 bases). V was shortened by 6 bases and J by 1 base, with 14 bases between the two germline ends. Germline CDR1 and CDR2: LNHDA and SQIVND (reference sequence). The length of the CDR3 is 15 residues. CDR3 bases: TGTGCCAGTAGGCCCCCGGGACTTCGCACAGATACGCAGTATTTT. It specifies CASRPPGLRTDTQYF.